The sequence of this T cell receptor (beta chain) was determined in a study of beta chain features in type 1 diabetes. On this clone itself: The antigen is undetermined.

TCRB transcripts that were expressed got sequenced, as all of the isolated RNA had been reverse transcribed. The table came from immunoSEQ multiplex PCR; TCRdb's copy has only in-frame clones and leaves some out. The sample includes around 260,000 clones, roughly 22% of them seen just once. Study-wide findings and caveats: Naive, central memory and Treg TCRB repertoires appeared more alike in patients than in healthy donors. Patients with Type 1 diabetes showed moderately but significantly shorter TCRB CDR3s in all four CD4+ subsets.

Each population that was sorted was more than 95% pure. V was cut by 5 bases and J by 0 bases, with 17 bases left in between. Germline V gives CDR1 MNHNY, CDR2 SVGAGI (reference sequence). The CDR3 has 16 residues. Sample: naive CD4+ T cells from blood. The receptor comes from a middle-aged woman with type 1 diabetes. The genes are TRBV6-6 and TRBJ2-7; D gene ambiguous. The CDR3 DNA reads TGTGCCAGCAGTCCATCCCGTTCTGAGGTCTCCTACGAGCAGTACTTC. This translates into CASSPSRSEVSYEQYF.